The 32 T cell receptor beta chains below all came from one sample that was sequenced in a study of blood T cells in healthy people across ages. Alongside a J-beta primer mix, a sample-barcoded 5' primer served in a second PCR lasting about 7 to 12 cycles. TCRdb re-analysed the 5' RACE reads in MiXCR, keeping a single row per CDR3 protein. The table lists around 670,000 distinct CDR3 sequences, about 30% of them singletons. Sequencing was carried out using blood. Source of these receptors: a woman of 80 years or more in good health.

The gene calls are TRBV6-1 and TRBJ1-1; D may be TRBD1 (5 bases). V gave up 10 bases and J gave up 0 bases, with 12 bases separating them. CDR3 length: 13 amino acids. Germline assignment: CDR1 MNHNS and CDR2 SASEGT. The CDR3 DNA is TGTGCCATGGGGGGGAATATGAACACTGAAGCTTTCTTT. It yields the protein CAMGGNMNTEAFF.

The chain is built from TRBV10-2 and TRBJ2-5; 8 bases align to TRBD2. The germline CDR1 and CDR2 sequences are WSHSY and SAAADI. With V trimmed by 2 bases and J by 5 bases, 4 bases remained unmatched. The length of the CDR3 is 14 residues. The CDR3 sequence is CASSELSGEETQYF. CDR3 nucleotide sequence: TGCGCCAGCAGTGAGCTTAGCGGGGAGGAGACCCAGTACTTC.

The chain recombines TRBV27 with TRBJ1-5; a weak D match, TRBD1 (6 bases). The CDR3 runs to 13 residues. Trimming stripped 5 bases from V and 7 bases from J, with 12 bases between. Germline V gene lookup returns CDR1 MNHEY and CDR2 SMNVEV (reference sequence). For the CDR3, the DNA is TGTGCCAGCAGTCGGGGGCCCAGGCAGCCCCAGCATTTT. It encodes CASSRGPRQPQHF.

There are many counts of this clonotype. V and J are TRBV28 and TRBJ1-4, with 7 bases aligning to TRBD1. The CDR3 contains 14 residues. V lost 3 bases, J lost 6 bases, and 4 bases stayed unmatched. The germline CDR1 and CDR2 sequences are MDHEN and SYDVKM. The CDR3 DNA follows: TGTGCCAGCAGTTTTGCCAGGGGGGATGAAAAACTGTTTTTT. Translating gives CASSFARGDEKLFF.

This clonotype came up many times. One end of the junction fails to match germline, which may point to a read error. The V call is TRBV5-1, the J call TRBJ1-1; D might be TRBD1 (6 bases). Germline values: CDR1 SGHRS, CDR2 YFSETQ. The CDR3 runs to 16 residues. The CDR3 is CASSLAGGLGNSEAFF. The DNA for the CDR3 is TGCGCCAGCAGCTTGGCCGGGGGGCTAGGGAACTCTGAAGCTTTCTTT.

The table lists this clonotype with many counts. The chain carries TRBV20-1 and TRBJ2-5; 8 positions match TRBD2. Germline V CDR1 and CDR2: DFQATT, SNEGSKA (reference sequence). V dropped 6 bases and J dropped 3; count of bases not matched to a gene: 9. The CDR3 totals 14 residues. The CDR3 loop reads CSATIPGLEETQYF. In nucleotides, the CDR3 is TGCAGTGCCACGATCCCGGGACTAGAAGAGACCCAGTACTTC.

There are a few counts of this clonotype. The chain carries TRBV6-2 or TRBV6-3 and TRBJ1-3; D is unclear. Trimming shortened V by 2 bases and J by 0 bases, and 11 bases separated the two germline ends. The CDR3 totals 16 residues. CDR1 and CDR2 (germline): MNHEY, SVGEGT. The CDR3 here is CASSYPGRFSGNTIYF. The CDR3 bases are TGTGCCAGCAGTTACCCAGGACGCTTCTCTGGAAACACCATATATTTT.

This clonotype was counted between two and nine times. Possible read error: a much larger clone is one base away. The rearrangement uses TRBV12-3 or TRBV12-4 and TRBJ2-5; D is possibly TRBD1 (6 bases). The J call is in doubt because the DNA end fits TRBJ2-7 better. CDR3 length: 14 amino acids. For the CDR3, the DNA is TGTGCCAGCAGTGCCGCCCCCAGGGGATACGAGCAGTACTTC. As protein: CASSAAPRGYEQYF.

The chain employs TRBV6-4 and TRBJ1-5; 10 nucleotides match TRBD1. Germline V gene sequence: CDR1 MRHNA, CDR2 SNTAGT. The CDR3 covers 18 residues. After removal of 0 bases from V and 5 bases from J, the junction contained 10 bases not matched to a gene. The chain's CDR3 is CASSDSIQDRGFDQPQHF. The CDR3 DNA sequence: TGTGCCAGCAGTGACTCGATTCAGGACAGGGGGTTCGATCAGCCCCAGCATTTT.

This clonotype showed up many times. V gene TRBV2 combines with J gene TRBJ2-1; either TRBD1 or TRBD2 may fit D (5 bases each). The CDR3 extends over 15 amino acids. V lost 3 bases and J lost 7, with 16 bases in between. The germline V gene encodes CDR1 SNHLY and CDR2 FYNNEI. CDR3 bases: TGTGCCAGCAGTGACCCGCTCCGTTGGGGGAATGAGCAGTTCTTC. It translates to CASSDPLRWGNEQFF.

This clonotype was observed a handful of times. The rearrangement joins TRBV12-3 or TRBV12-4 to TRBJ1-1; 7 bases are shared with TRBD1. This CDR3 has 13 amino acids. V lost 6 bases, J lost 4 bases, and 5 bases stayed unmatched. For the CDR3, the DNA is TGTGCCAGCAGGGAGGGGGCTGCCACTGAAGCTTTCTTT. Its protein product is CASREGAATEAFF.

This rearrangement joins TRBV18 to TRBJ2-5, with D unclear. Trimming cost V 2 bases and J 3 bases, with 7 bases left between them. Germline V lookup: CDR1 KGHSH, CDR2 LQKENI. This CDR3 is built from 13 residues. CDR3 nucleotides: TGTGCCAGCTCACCAGGGATTGAAGAGACCCAGTACTTC. It is translated as CASSPGIEETQYF.

This clonotype was recorded a few times. A much larger clone differs by one base, so this may be a read error. The V call is TRBV9, the J call TRBJ2-5, with a tentative D call TRBD2 (6 bases). The CDR3 consists of 16 residues. Germline V gene sequence: CDR1 SGDLS, CDR2 YYNGEE. Trimming removed 3 bases from V and 11 bases from J, with 26 bases in between. CDR3 in DNA: TGTGCCAGCAGCGCCCCGAGGGGACTGGGCGGCAGTGAGCAGTACTTC. Its protein is CASSAPRGLGGSEQYF.

This clonotype has at least ten counts. V and J are TRBV6-2 or TRBV6-3 and TRBJ1-1, with D possibly matching TRBD1 (6 bases). Germline V gives CDR1 MNHEY, CDR2 SVGEGT. This CDR3 comprises 16 residues. Deletions cut 2 bases from V and 1 base from J, with 14 bases between. The CDR3 here is CASSYRADRKNTEAFF. For the CDR3, the DNA is TGTGCCAGCAGTTACCGAGCCGACAGGAAGAACACTGAAGCTTTCTTT.

In its sample, this clonotype was seen a few times. This chain connects TRBV7-2 to TRBJ2-1; D gene unclear. This CDR3 is 14 amino acids long. Germline CDR1 reads SGHTA; CDR2 reads FQGNSA. The ends were cut back, 1 base at V and 13 bases at J, with 17 bases in the middle. CDR3 nucleotides: TGTGCCAGCAGCTTAGGGGCAGGTCGAGAGACCCAGTTCTTC. It codes for CASSLGAGRETQFF.

This clonotype was detected many times. The chain employs TRBV7-2 and TRBJ1-1; possibly TRBD1 for D (6 bases). Germline V gene data show CDR1 as SGHTA and CDR2 as FQGNSA. V dropped 5 bases and J dropped 1 base, with 17 bases sitting between them. This CDR3 comprises 16 residues. The CDR3 DNA sequence: TGTGCCAGCAGCCCGATCCGGGACACTCGGAACACTGAAGCTTTCTTT. Translating it yields CASSPIRDTRNTEAFF. Filled out from reference TRBV7-2 and TRBJ1-1, the complete variable domain reads GAGVSQSPSNKVTEKGKDVELRCDPISGHTALYWYRQSLGQGLEFLIYFQGNSAPDKSGLPSDRFSAERTGGSVSTLTIQRTQQEDSAVYLCASSPIRDTRNTEAFFGQGTRLTVV.

The chain joins TRBV4-1 to TRBJ2-1; D not resolved. Germline assignment: CDR1 MGHRA and CDR2 YSYEKL. CDR3 length: 16 residues. Deletions cut 0 bases from V and 4 bases from J, with 13 bases between. The CDR3 coding sequence is TGCGCCAGCAGCCAAGAGGATCTCCGGCCTTACAATGAGCAGTTCTTC. It codes for CASSQEDLRPYNEQFF.

The V and J genes are TRBV25-1 and TRBJ1-5, with TRBD1 matching 8 bases. Losses at the gene ends were 6 bases for V and 7 bases for J; bases not matched to a gene: 2. The CDR3 length is 12 residues. Germline CDR1 is MGHDK and CDR2 is SYGVNS. The CDR3 nucleotides are TGTGCCAGCAGGGACAGGGACCAGCCCCAGCATTTT. Residues: CASRDRDQPQHF.

The J gene is TRBJ2-5, the V gene TRBV5-1; 9 nucleotides line up with TRBD2. The CDR3 extends over 15 amino acids. CDR1 is SGHRS, CDR2 YFSETQ, per germline. V was clipped by 0 bases and J by 5 bases; unmatched bases: 5. CDR3 bases: TGCGCCAGCAGCTTGGGCGGGGGGGCCTTCGAGACCCAGTACTTC. It yields the protein CASSLGGGAFETQYF.

The chain employs TRBV18 and TRBJ1-5; D gene ambiguous. This CDR3 contains 13 residues. From germline, CDR1 is KGHSH and CDR2 LQKENI. Trimming removed 1 base at V and 6 bases at J, with 7 bases between. DNA for the CDR3: TGTGCCAGCTCACCACAGGGAAGTCAGCCCCAGCATTTT. It yields the protein CASSPQGSQPQHF.

The sample holds many counts of this clonotype. The rearrangement links TRBV5-1 to TRBJ2-3; unclear D gene. V lost 0 bases, J lost 4 bases, and 9 bases lay in between. This CDR3 is built from 14 residues. Germline V gene data show CDR1 as SGHRS and CDR2 as YFSETQ. The CDR3 DNA follows: TGCGCCAGCAGCTTGGGATCTGTGGCAGATACGCAGTATTTT. Translated, it gives CASSLGSVADTQYF.

This clonotype occurred a few times. Possible read error: a much larger clone is one base away. This chain links TRBV24-1 with TRBJ2-1; the D is unclear. The J call may be wrong; the DNA end is better matched by TRBJ2-7. Germline V gene sequence: CDR1 KGHDR, CDR2 SFDVKD. The length of the CDR3 is 14 residues. The CDR3: CATSVSISYNEQYF. The CDR3, as DNA: TGTGCCACCAGTGTCAGTATCTCCTACAATGAGCAGTACTTC.

This clonotype was seen more than once but under ten times. The V and J genes are TRBV28 and TRBJ1-2, with TRBD1 identical over 10 bases. Unmatched junction bases numbered 6, after V lost 3 bases and J lost 2 bases. This CDR3 has 16 amino acids. Germline CDR1 is MDHEN and CDR2 is SYDVKM. The DNA of the CDR3 is TGTGCCAGCAGTTTTGGGGGGACAGGGGTAAACTATGGCTACACCTTC. It specifies CASSFGGTGVNYGYTF.

This chain links TRBV20-1 with TRBJ2-1; no definite D call. V lost 6 bases and J 1 base, leaving 10 bases between the germline ends. The CDR3 length is 13 residues. Germline V gene data show CDR1 as DFQATT and CDR2 as SNEGSKA (reference sequence). The CDR3 here is CSAPGGSYNEQFF. The CDR3 nucleotides are TGCAGTGCGCCCGGTGGATCCTACAATGAGCAGTTCTTC.

This clonotype was observed many times. The chain uses TRBV27 and TRBJ2-7; D perhaps matches TRBD2 (5 bases). Germline-derived CDR1 and CDR2 are MNHEY and SMNVEV (reference sequence). The CDR3 is 14 residues long. The germline V and J ends were trimmed by 5 bases and 2 bases, with 13 bases remaining between them. CDR3 DNA sequence: TGTGCCAGCAGTCCGCGGGTGGCGCCCTACGAGCAGTACTTC. Protein product: CASSPRVAPYEQYF.

The V call is TRBV12-3 or TRBV12-4, the J call TRBJ2-1, with D uncertain. The CDR3 spans 14 residues. V was cut by 1 base and J by 9 bases, with 13 bases left in between. CDR3 protein: CASSLGLVVGEQFF. As DNA, the CDR3 is TGTGCCAGCAGTTTAGGGCTAGTAGTCGGTGAGCAGTTCTTC.

The V gene is TRBV9, the J gene TRBJ1-4, with 9 bases that match TRBD1. Per germline, CDR1 SGDLS and CDR2 YYNGEE. After removal of 4 bases from V and 8 bases from J, the junction contained 9 bases not matched to a gene. The CDR3 loop spans 15 amino acids. The CDR3 sequence: CASSSRTGEGEKLFF. The CDR3 nucleotides read TGTGCCAGCAGCTCCCGGACAGGGGAAGGGGAAAAACTGTTTTTT.

This clonotype was detected many times. V usage is TRBV20-1 and J usage is TRBJ1-2, with a tentative D call TRBD1 (6 bases). This CDR3 has 12 residues. V lost 6 bases and J 5 bases, leaving 13 bases between the germline ends. The V gene's germline CDR1 is DFQATT and CDR2 SNEGSKA (reference sequence). The CDR3 protein is CSAPGVWYGYTF. CDR3 DNA sequence: TGCAGTGCGCCAGGGGTGTGGTATGGCTACACCTTC.

Regarding this clonotype: A clone one base away is much larger, so this may be a read error. The J gene is TRBJ2-6, the V gene TRBV6-6; D is possibly TRBD1 (5 bases). The length of the CDR3 is 14 residues. Germline V gene lookup returns CDR1 MNHNY and CDR2 SVGAGI (reference sequence). The CDR3 coding sequence is TGTGCCAGCAGTCCTGAGGTTGGGGCCAACGTCCGGACTTTC. It specifies CASSPEVGANVRTF.

The chain joins TRBV5-1 to TRBJ2-5; tentatively, D is TRBD1 (6 bases). V was clipped by 2 bases and J by 11 bases, with 22 bases between them. Germline assignment: CDR1 SGHRS and CDR2 YFSETQ. This CDR3 contains 15 residues. CDR3 in amino acids: CASSLTGKALNEQYF. CDR3 nucleotides: TGCGCCAGCAGCTTAACAGGGAAAGCCCTTAATGAGCAGTACTTC.

This clonotype was counted ten times or more. The CDR3 is CASSPLLLLPLAGYNEQFF. CDR3 DNA: TGCGCCAGCAGCCCACTACTACTGTTACCACTAGCGGGGTACAATGAGCAGTTCTTC. The rearrangement joins TRBV5-1 to TRBJ2-1; the match to TRBD2 covers 10 bases. The CDR3 runs to 19 residues. Germline loops: CDR1 SGHRS, CDR2 YFSETQ. V shed 4 bases, J shed 4 bases, and the junction held 17 bases outside the gene matches.

This clonotype was seen many times. This clone may be a read error of a much larger clone one base away. The V and J genes are TRBV20-1 and TRBJ2-7; D unresolved. Trimming removed 0 bases from V and 0 bases from J, with 12 bases in between. From germline, CDR1 is DFQATT and CDR2 SNEGSKA (reference sequence). The CDR3 extends over 15 amino acids. The CDR3 loop is CSARERSRSSYEQYF. CDR3 DNA: TGCAGTGCTAGAGAGCGGAGTAGGAGCTCCTACGAGCAGTACTTC.